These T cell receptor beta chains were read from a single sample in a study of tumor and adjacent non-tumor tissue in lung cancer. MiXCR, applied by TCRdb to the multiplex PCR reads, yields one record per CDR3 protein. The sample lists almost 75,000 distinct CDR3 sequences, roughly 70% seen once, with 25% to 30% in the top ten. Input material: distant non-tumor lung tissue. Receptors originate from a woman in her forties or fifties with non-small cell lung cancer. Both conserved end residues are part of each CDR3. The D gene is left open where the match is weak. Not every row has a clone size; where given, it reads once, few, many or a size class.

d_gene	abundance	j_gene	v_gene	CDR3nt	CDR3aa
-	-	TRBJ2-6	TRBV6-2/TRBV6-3	TGTGCCAACGCACCCTGGAGGGAGATCCTCTCCGGGGCCAACGTCCTGACTTTC	CANAPWREILSGANVLTF
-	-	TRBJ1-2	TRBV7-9	TGTGCCAGCAGCTTGCTCCGGATAACTAACTATGGCTACACCTTC	CASSLLRITNYGYTF
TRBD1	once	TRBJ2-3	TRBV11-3	TGTGCTAGCAGAAGGACAGGGATGAATACGCAGTATTTT	CASRRTGMNTQYF
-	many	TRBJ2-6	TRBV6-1	TGTGCCAGCAGTCCACAAGGGATCGCTGGGGCCAACGTCCTGACTTTC	CASSPQGIAGANVLTF
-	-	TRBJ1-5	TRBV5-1	TGTGCCAGCAACTTGAACGCGAGGGTTGAGGGGCCCCAGCATTTT	CASNLNARVEGPQHF
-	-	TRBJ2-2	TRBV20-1	TGCAGTGCTAGAGCCCAAAGCGGGGAGCTGTTTTTT	CSARAQSGELFF
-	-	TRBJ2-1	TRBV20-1	TGCAGTGCTAGATCCGGTGGATTCTACATTGAGCAATTCTTC	CSARSGGFYIEQFF
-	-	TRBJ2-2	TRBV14	TGTGCCAGCAGCCAAGACAGACTAGGGTGGAACACCGGGGAGCTGTTTTTT	CASSQDRLGWNTGELFF
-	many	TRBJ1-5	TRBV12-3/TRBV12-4	TGTGCCAGCAGTGGCGGAACTGGCCAGCCCCAGCATTTT	CASSGGTGQPQHF
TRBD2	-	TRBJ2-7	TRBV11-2	TGTGCCGGCAGCATAGTGGGCGGGGGGGACGAGCAGTACTTC	CAGSIVGGGDEQYF
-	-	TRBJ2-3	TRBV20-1	TGCAGTACTAGAAAACTAGCAGCTAGGGATACGCAATATTTT	CSTRKLAARDTQYF
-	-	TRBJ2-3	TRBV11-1	TGTGCCAGCAGCATGGCTGCAGTGGCTGATACGCAGTATTTT	CASSMAAVADTQYF
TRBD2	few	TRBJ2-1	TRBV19	TGTGCCAGTAGTCCCCGGACTAGTGGGGTCGGCAATGAGCAGTTCTTC	CASSPRTSGVGNEQFF
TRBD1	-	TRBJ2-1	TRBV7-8	TGTGCCAGCAGCTTAGGACAGGGTGTCTTTTCCTACAATGAGCAGTTCTTC	CASSLGQGVFSYNEQFF
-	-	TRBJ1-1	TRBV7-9	TGTGCCAGCTCGGAGGAGTCAAGTCTCTTCCAGGGGGCTTTCTTT	CASSEESSLFQGAFF
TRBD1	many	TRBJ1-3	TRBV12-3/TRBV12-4	TGTGCCAGCAGTTCCTCGGGACAGAAGCAGACTGGAAACACCATATATTTT	CASSSSGQKQTGNTIYF
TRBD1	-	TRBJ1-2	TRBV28	TGTGCCAGCAGTTTAGACAGGGGCCGAGAGGACTACACCTTC	CASSLDRGREDYTF
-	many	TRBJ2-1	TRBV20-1	TGCAGTGCTAGAGATGGGCTGAACAATGAGCAGTTCTTC	CSARDGLNNEQFF
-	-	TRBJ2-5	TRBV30	TGTGCCTGGAGTCTGGGGGCCGGTGAAGAGACCCAGTACTTC	CAWSLGAGEETQYF
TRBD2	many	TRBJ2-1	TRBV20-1	TGCAGTGCTAGTCCCCTAGCGGGAGTAGGCAATGAGCAGTTCTTC	CSASPLAGVGNEQFF
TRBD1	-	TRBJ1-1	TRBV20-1	TGCATTGCTTCGACAGGGAGGAGCACTGAGGCTTTCTTT	CIASTGRSTEAFF
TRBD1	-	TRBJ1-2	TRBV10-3	TGTGCCATCAGTGAGGGACAGGGCTATGACTACACCTTC	CAISEGQGYDYTF
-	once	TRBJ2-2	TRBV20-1	TGCAGCGCTAGAGGAAATGCCGGGGAGCTGCTTTTT	CSARGNAGELLF
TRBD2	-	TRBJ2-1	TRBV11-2	TGTGCCAGCAGCTGGATGATACTAGCGGGGGACAATGAACAATTCTTC	CASSWMILAGDNEQFF
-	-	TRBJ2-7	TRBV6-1	TGTGCCAGCAGTGGGGGCACTGCGGCCTACGAACGGCACTTC	CASSGGTAAYERHF
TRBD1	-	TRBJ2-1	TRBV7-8	TGTGCCAGCAGCGCGACAGGGAATGCAGGATATGAGCAGTTCTTC	CASSATGNAGYEQFF
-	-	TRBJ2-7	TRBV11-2	TGTGCCAGCAGCCCCTTAGCGGTCCACTACGAGCAGTACTTC	CASSPLAVHYEQYF
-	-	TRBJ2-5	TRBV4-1	TGTGCCAGCAGCCTAGGTGGCAGGGAAGGGGAAAGAGAGACCCAGTACTTC	CASSLGGREGERETQYF
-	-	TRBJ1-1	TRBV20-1	TGCACTGCTGGACGGGTGAACGCTGAAGCTTTCTTT	CTAGRVNAEAFF
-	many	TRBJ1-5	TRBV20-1	TGCAGTGCTAGTGACGGCCAGGACAATCAGCCCCAGCATTTT	CSASDGQDNQPQHF
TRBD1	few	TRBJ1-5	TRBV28	TGTGCCAGCAGTTTATTCCGCTTTTTCACCAGGGGGAACAATCAGCCCCAGCATTTT	CASSLFRFFTRGNNQPQHF
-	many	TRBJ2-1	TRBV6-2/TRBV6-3	TGTGCCAGCACCCGGTTAAATAACAATGAGCAGTTCTTC	CASTRLNNNEQFF